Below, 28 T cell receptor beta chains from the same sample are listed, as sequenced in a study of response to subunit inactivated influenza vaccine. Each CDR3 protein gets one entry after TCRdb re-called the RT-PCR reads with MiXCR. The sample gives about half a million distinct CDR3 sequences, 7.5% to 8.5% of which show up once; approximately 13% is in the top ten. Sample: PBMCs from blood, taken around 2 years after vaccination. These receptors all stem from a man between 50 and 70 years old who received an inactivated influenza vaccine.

The CDR3 bases are TGTGCCTGGAACGAGGGACAGCTGGGGAAACTGTTTTTT. Translation: CAWNEGQLGKLFF. The chain recombines TRBV30 with TRBJ1-4; 7 bases line up with TRBD1. J lost 11 bases, V lost 4 bases, and 10 bases had no gene match. Per germline, CDR1 GTSNPN and CDR2 SVGIG (reference sequence). The CDR3 is 13 residues long.

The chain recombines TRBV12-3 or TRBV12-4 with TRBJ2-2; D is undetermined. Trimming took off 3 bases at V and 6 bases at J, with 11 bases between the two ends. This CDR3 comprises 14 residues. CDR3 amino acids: CASSFASWAGELFF. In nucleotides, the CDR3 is TGTGCCAGCAGTTTCGCCTCTTGGGCCGGGGAGCTGTTTTTT.

CDR3: CASSLSADSEAFF. CDR3 sequence (DNA): TGTGCCAGCAGCTTATCCGCGGACAGCGAAGCTTTCTTT. The rearrangement joins TRBV7-3 to TRBJ1-1; D may be TRBD1 (6 bases). Trimming left V 2 bases short and J 8 bases short, with 12 bases between. This CDR3 is 13 amino acids long. CDR1 is SGHTA, CDR2 FQGTGA, per germline.

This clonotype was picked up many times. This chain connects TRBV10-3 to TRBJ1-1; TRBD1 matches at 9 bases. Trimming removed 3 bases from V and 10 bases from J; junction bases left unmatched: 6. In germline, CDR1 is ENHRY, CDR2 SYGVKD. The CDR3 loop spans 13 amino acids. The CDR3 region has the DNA TGTGCCATCAGTGAAATGGGACAGGGTCGAGCTTTCTTT. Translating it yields CAISEMGQGRAFF.

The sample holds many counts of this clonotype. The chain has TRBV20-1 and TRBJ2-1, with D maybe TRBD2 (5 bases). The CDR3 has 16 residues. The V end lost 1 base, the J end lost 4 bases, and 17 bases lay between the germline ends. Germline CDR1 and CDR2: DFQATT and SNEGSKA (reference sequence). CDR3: CSARALLETRYNEQFF. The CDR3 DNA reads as TGCAGTGCTAGAGCCCTACTAGAGACCCGATACAATGAGCAGTTCTTC.

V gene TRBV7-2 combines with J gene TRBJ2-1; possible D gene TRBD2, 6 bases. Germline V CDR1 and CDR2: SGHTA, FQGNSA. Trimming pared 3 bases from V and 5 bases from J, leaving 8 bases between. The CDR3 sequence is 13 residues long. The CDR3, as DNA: TGTGCCAGCAGCTTGGACTACGACAATGAGCAGTTCTTC. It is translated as CASSLDYDNEQFF.

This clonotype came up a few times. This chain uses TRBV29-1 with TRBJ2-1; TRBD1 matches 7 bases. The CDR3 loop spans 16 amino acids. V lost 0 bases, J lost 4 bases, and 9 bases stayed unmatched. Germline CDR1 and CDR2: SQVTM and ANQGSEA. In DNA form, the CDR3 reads TGCAGCGTTGAAGATATAAGAGGGGGCGATTACAATGAGCAGTTCTTC. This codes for CSVEDIRGGDYNEQFF.

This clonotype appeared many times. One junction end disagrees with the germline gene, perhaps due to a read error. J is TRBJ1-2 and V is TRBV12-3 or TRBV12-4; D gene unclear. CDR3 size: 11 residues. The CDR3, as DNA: TGTGCCAGCAGTTTAGGCAGCCCGGCAAAGTTC. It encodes CASSLGSPAKF.

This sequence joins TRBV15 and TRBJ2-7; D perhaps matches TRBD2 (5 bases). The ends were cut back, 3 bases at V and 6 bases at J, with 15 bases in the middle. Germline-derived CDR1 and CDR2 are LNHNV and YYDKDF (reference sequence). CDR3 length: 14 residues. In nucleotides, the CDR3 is TGTGCCACCAGCAGTGCCCGTGCGAGGGCCGAGCAGTACTTC. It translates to CATSSARARAEQYF.

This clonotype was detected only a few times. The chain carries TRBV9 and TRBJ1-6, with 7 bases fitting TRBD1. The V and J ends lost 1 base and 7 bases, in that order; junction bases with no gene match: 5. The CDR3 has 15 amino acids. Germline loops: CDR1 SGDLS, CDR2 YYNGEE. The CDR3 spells CASSVRTGENSPLHF. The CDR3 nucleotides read TGTGCCAGCAGCGTAAGGACAGGAGAGAATTCACCCCTCCACTTT.

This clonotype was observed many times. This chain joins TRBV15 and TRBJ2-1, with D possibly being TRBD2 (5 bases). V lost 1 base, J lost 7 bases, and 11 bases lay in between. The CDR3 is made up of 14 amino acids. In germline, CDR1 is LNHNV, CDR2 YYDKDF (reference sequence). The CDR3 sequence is CATSRVGRRNEQFF. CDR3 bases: TGTGCCACCAGCAGAGTAGGCCGGAGGAATGAGCAGTTCTTC.

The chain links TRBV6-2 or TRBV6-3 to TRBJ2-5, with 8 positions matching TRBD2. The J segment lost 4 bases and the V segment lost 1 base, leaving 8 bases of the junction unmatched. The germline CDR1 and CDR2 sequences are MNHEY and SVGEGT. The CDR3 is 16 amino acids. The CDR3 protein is CASSYFGTRGGETQYF. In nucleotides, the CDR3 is TGTGCCAGCAGTTACTTCGGGACTAGGGGCGGAGAGACCCAGTACTTC.

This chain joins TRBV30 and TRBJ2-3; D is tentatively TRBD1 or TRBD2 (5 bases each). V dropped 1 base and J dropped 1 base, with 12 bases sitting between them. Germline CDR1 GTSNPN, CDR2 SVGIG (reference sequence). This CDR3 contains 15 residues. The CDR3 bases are TGTGCCTGGAGTGGGGGGACCGTGGGCACAGATACGCAGTATTTT. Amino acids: CAWSGGTVGTDTQYF.

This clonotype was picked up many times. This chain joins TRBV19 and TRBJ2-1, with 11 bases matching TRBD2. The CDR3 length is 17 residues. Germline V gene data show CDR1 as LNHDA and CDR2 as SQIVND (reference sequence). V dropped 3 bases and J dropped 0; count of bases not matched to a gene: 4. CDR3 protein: CASSIGTSGTSYNEQFF. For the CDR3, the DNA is TGTGCCAGTAGTATTGGGACTAGCGGCACCTCCTACAATGAGCAGTTCTTC. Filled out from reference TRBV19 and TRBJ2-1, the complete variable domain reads DGGITQSPKYLFRKEGQNVTLSCEQNLNHDAMYWYRQDPGQGLRLIYYSQIVNDFQKGDIAEGYSVSREKKESFPLTVTSAQKNPTAFYLCASSIGTSGTSYNEQFFGPGTRLTVL.

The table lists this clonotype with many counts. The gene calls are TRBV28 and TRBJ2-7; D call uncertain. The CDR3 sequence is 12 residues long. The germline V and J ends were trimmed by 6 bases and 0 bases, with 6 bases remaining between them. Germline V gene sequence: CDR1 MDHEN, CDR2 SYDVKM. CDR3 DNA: TGTGCCAGCAGCTCCTCCTCCTACGAGCAGTACTTC. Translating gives CASSSSSYEQYF.

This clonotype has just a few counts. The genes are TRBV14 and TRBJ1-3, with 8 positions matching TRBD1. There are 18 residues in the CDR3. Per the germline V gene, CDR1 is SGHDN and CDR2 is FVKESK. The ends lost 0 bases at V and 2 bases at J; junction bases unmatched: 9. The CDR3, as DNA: TGTGCCAGCAGCCAAGATCTCCCAGGGGGCGCCGCTGGAAACACCATATATTTT. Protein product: CASSQDLPGGAAGNTIYF.

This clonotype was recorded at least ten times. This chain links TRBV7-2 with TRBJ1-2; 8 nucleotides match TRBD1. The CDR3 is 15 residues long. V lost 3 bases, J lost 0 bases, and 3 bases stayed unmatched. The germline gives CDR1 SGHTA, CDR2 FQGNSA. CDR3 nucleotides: TGTGCCAGCAGCTTTACACAGGGGGCTAACTATGGCTACACCTTC. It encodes CASSFTQGANYGYTF.

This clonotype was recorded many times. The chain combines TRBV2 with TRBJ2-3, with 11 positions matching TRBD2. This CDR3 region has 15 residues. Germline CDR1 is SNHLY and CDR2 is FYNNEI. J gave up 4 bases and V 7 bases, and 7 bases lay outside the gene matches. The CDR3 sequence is CASKRLAGNADTQYF. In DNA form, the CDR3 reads TGTGCCAGCAAAAGACTAGCGGGAAACGCAGATACGCAGTATTTT.

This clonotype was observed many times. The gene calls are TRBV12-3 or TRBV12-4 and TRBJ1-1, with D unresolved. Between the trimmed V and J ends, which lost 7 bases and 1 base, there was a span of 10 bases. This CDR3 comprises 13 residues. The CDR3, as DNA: TGTGCCAGCATTCTGACGGGGAACACTGAAGCTTTCTTT. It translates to CASILTGNTEAFF.

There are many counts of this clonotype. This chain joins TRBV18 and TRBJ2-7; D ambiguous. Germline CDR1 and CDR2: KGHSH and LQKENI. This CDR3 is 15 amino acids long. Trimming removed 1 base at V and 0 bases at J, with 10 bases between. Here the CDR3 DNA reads TGTGCCAGCTCACCACAAGGACGGAGCTCCTACGAGCAGTACTTC. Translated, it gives CASSPQGRSSYEQYF. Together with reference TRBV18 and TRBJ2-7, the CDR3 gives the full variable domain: NAGVMQNPRHLVRRRGQEARLRCSPMKGHSHVYWYRQLPEEGLKFMVYLQKENIIDESGMPKERFSAEFPKEGPSILRIQQVVRGDSAAYFCASSPQGRSSYEQYFGPGTRLTVT.

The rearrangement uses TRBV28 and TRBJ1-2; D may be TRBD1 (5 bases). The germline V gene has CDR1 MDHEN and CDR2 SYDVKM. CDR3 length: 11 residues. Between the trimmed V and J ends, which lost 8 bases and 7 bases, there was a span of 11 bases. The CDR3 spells CASGGIAGYTF. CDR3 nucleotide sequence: TGTGCCAGCGGGGGAATTGCTGGCTACACCTTC.

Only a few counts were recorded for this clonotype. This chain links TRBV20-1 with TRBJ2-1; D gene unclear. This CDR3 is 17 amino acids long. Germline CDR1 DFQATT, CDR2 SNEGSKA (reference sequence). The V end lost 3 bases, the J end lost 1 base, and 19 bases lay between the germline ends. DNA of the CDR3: TGCAGTGCTAGCCCCTTACGAGGCGTCGATTCCTACAATGAGCAGTTCTTC. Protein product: CSASPLRGVDSYNEQFF.

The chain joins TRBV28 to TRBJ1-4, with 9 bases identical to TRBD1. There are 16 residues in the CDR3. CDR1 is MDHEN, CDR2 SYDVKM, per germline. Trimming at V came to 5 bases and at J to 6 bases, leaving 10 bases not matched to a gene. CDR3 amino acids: CASSSFQWTGDEKLFF. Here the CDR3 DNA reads TGTGCCAGCAGTAGCTTTCAGTGGACAGGGGATGAAAAACTGTTTTTT.

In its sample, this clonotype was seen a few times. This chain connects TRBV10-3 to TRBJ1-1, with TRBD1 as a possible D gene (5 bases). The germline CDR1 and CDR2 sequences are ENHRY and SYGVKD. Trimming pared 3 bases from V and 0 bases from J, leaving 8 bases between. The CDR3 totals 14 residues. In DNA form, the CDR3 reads TGTGCCATCAGTGACGTCAGGGTGAACACTGAAGCTTTCTTT. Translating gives CAISDVRVNTEAFF.

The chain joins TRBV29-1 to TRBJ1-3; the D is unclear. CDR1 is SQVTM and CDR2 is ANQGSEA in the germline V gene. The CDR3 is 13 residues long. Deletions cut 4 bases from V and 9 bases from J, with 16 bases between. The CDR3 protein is CSVAEAGEGTIYF. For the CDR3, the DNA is TGCAGCGTTGCCGAGGCCGGTGAAGGCACCATATATTTT.

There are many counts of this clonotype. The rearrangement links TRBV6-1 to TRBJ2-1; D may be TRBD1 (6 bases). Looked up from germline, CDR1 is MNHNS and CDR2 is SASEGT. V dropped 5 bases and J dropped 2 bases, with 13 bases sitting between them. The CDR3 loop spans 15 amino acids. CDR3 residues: CASSPPGTPYNEQFF. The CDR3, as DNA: TGTGCCAGCAGTCCCCCCGGGACACCCTACAATGAGCAGTTCTTC.

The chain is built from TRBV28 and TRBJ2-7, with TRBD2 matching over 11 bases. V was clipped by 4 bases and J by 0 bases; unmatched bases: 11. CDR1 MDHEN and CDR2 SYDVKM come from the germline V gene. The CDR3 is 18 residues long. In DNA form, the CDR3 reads TGTGCCAGCAGTTCATTGGGACTAGCGGCCTGGAGCTCCTACGAGCAGTACTTC. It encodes CASSSLGLAAWSSYEQYF.

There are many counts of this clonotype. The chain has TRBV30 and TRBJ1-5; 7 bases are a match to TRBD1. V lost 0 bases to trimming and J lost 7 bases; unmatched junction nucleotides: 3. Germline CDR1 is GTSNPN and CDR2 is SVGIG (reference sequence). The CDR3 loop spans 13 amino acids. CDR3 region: CAWSVGGRQPQHF. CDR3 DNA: TGTGCCTGGAGTGTAGGGGGCAGGCAGCCCCAGCATTTT.